This T cell receptor beta chain was captured by sequencing in a study of identifying expanded T cells in peripheral blood. Repertoires were generated with immunoSEQ multiplex PCR, while TCRdb's copy carries only in-frame clones and drops some. The data hold approximately 100,000 clones, with 87% observed a single time. A remark on this clone: The antigen is undetermined.

Study conclusions and caveats: Technical replicates showed about 1.1 changed clones; roughly two weeks about 16.4; four weeks 19.

Germline values: CDR1 KGHSH, CDR2 LQKENI. CDR3 length: 14 residues. V gave up 3 bases and J gave up 1 base, with 7 bases separating them. Sequences were obtained from blood. The TCR was taken from a person between 18 and 75 years old in good health. The J gene is TRBJ1-3, the V gene TRBV18; D is uncertain. The CDR3 spells CASSPPQSGNTIYF. The CDR3 bases are TGTGCCAGCTCACCCCCGCAGTCTGGAAACACCATATATTTT.